The rows below give T cell receptor beta chains drawn from one sample of a study of T cells in Graves' hyperthyroidism and ophthalmopathy. TCRdb redid the calling of the multiplex PCR reads with MiXCR, one entry per CDR3 protein. The data show 500,000 to 650,000 distinct CDR3 sequences, 11% to 15% seen once. The specimen was blood. These receptors all come from a woman in her forties with Graves' hyperthyroidism. Both conserved end residues are part of each CDR3. The D gene is left open where the match is weak. Clone size, where shown, is once, few, many, or a class for clones that have expanded.

TRBD2,NA,TRBJ2-7,TRBV6-1,CASSPFPGGSDEQYF,TGTGCCAGCAGTCCCTTCCCCGGGGGGTCCGACGAGCAGTACTTC
NA,NA,TRBJ2-5,TRBV29-1,CSVSGLSETQYF,TGCAGCGTTTCAGGGTTATCGGAGACCCAGTACTTC
TRBD2,many,TRBJ2-1,TRBV28,CASRGGASGNNEQFF,TGTGCCAGCAGGGGGGGAGCTAGCGGGAACAATGAGCAGTTCTTC
TRBD1,many,TRBJ1-2,TRBV27,CATRTQDRFGYTF,TGTGCCACCAGGACTCAGGACAGGTTCGGCTACACCTTC
NA,many,TRBJ2-5,TRBV20-1,CSAREWEQETQYF,TGCAGTGCTAGAGAGTGGGAACAAGAGACCCAGTACTTC
NA,NA,TRBJ1-5,TRBV28,CASSLGNGNQPQHF,TGTGCCAGCAGTTTGGGGAATGGCAATCAGCCCCAGCATTTT
NA,NA,TRBJ1-2,TRBV18,CASSTLTGANYGYTF,TGTGCCAGCTCAACCCTGACAGGTGCTAACTATGGCTACACCTTC
TRBD2,many,TRBJ2-7,TRBV7-8,CASSLATSGASYEQYF,TGTGCCAGCAGCTTAGCCACTAGCGGGGCCTCCTACGAGCAGTACTTC
NA,few,TRBJ2-6,TRBV10-2,CASSDRIFSGANVLTF,TGCGCCAGCAGTGACAGGATCTTCTCTGGGGCCAACGTCCTGACTTTC
NA,few,TRBJ2-3,TRBV12-3/TRBV12-4,CASSLPRFPQYF,TGTGCCAGCAGTCTTCCTAGATTTCCGCAGTATTTT
NA,many,TRBJ2-7,TRBV4-1,CASSQGRSGPAYEQYF,TGCGCCAGCAGCCAGGGGAGAAGCGGTCCCGCCTACGAGCAGTACTTC
TRBD2,many,TRBJ2-4,TRBV27,CASSLVSGSAKNIQYF,TGTGCCAGCAGTTTGGTCAGCGGGAGCGCCAAAAACATTCAGTACTTC
NA,NA,TRBJ2-1,TRBV5-4,CASSLEGGSSYNEQFF,TGTGCCAGCAGCTTGGAGGGCGGGTCCTCCTACAATGAGCAGTTCTTC
NA,few,TRBJ2-7,TRBV6-1,CASSSGLEQYF,TGTGCCAGCAGCTCAGGGCTCGAGCAGTACTTC
NA,many,TRBJ2-3,TRBV2,CAARGQITDTQYF,TGTGCGGCGCGGGGCCAAATCACAGATACGCAGTATTTT